This T cell receptor (beta chain) was found in a study of radiation and T cells in renal cell carcinoma. Indicated time point: baseline pretreatment blood. Treatment meaning: 15 Gy SBRT to primary tumor, nephrectomy 4 weeks later. The CDR3 is 14 amino acids. Germline V gene lookup returns CDR1 LGHNA and CDR2 YNFKEQ. V was clipped by 4 bases and J by 5 bases; unmatched bases: 3. TCRdb's table, derived via immunoSEQ multiplex PCR, lists solely in-frame clones and lacks some. This table holds roughly 100,000 clones, roughly four fifths found once. The TCR was taken from a man between 60 and 75 years old with renal cell carcinoma. This chain links TRBV4-2 with TRBJ2-5; TRBD2 agrees at 11 bases. Sequenced material: blood, taken from a patient whose treatment included radiotherapy and nephrectomy. CDR3 sequence reads: CASSPLAGEETQYF. In nucleotides, the CDR3 is TGTGCCAGCAGCCCACTAGCGGGAGAGGAGACCCAGTACTTC.